Following are 22 T cell receptor beta chains from one sample sequenced in a study of blood T cell repertoires in COVID-19 (dated by TCRdb to the early 2020s). The library relied on the immunoSEQ multiplex PCR assay. What TCRdb holds here is the immuneACCESS table cut down to in-frame rearrangements. Part of the clones is not present; checked against another copy, under half of the missing clones reflect an unresolved V gene, and the others are unexplained. The sample table shows around 170,000 clones, and 70% to 80% are seen once. Of the sample, 14% falls within the top ten clones. The specimen was PBMCs or T cells enriched from blood (not recorded which). The receptor set was obtained from a man aged 55 to 70 who had been exposed to COVID-19.

This clone was observed a single time. The CDR3 DNA is TGCAGCGTTCGGGCTTTAGAGGACAGGGCTCAACTAGCGGGGGGGGGTCAGGAGCCCCAGCATTTT. It specifies CSVRALEDRAQLAGGGQEPQHF. V gene TRBV29-1 combines with J gene TRBJ1-5, with 8 bases fitting TRBD1. V gave up 5 bases and J gave up 8 bases; unmatched junction bases: 35. The V gene's germline CDR1 is SQVTM and CDR2 ANQGSEA. The CDR3 is 22 amino acids.

The J gene is TRBJ2-1, the V gene TRBV2, with 7 bases identical to TRBD1. CDR3 length equals 18 residues. V shed 0 bases and J 15 bases; nucleotides not matched to a gene: 23. CDR1 and CDR2 from the germline V gene are SNHLY and FYNNEI. CDR3: CASSEALPGSDTGDRRFF. CDR3 DNA sequence: TGTGCCAGCAGTGAAGCGCTTCCGGGGTCGGATACAGGGGATCGACGGTTCTTC.

The V gene is TRBV3-1 (or the pseudogene TRBV3-2), the J gene TRBJ2-1, with D tentatively TRBD1 (6 bases). Trimming shortened V by 0 bases and J by 4 bases, and 10 bases separated the two germline ends. There are 15 residues in the CDR3. Germline CDR1 reads LGHDT; CDR2 reads YNNKEL (reference sequence). The CDR3 nucleotides are TGTGCCAGCAGCCAAGAGGGGCAGGGGTACAATGAGCAGTTCTTC. Its protein product is CASSQEGQGYNEQFF.

This rearrangement joins TRBV28 to TRBJ1-4, with TRBD1 matching 12 bases. Germline V CDR1 and CDR2: MDHEN, SYDVKM. This CDR3 has 15 residues. V dropped 4 bases and J dropped 8; count of bases not matched to a gene: 5. CDR3 amino acids: CASSSRDRGREKLFF. The CDR3 bases are TGTGCCAGCAGTTCCCGGGACAGGGGGCGGGAAAAACTGTTTTTT. Full variable domain (rest looked up from reference TRBV28 and TRBJ1-4): DVKVTQSSRYLVKRTGEKVFLECVQDMDHENMFWYRQDPGLGLRLIYFSYDVKMKEKGDIPEGYSVSREKKERFSLILESASTNQTSMYLCASSSRDRGREKLFFGSGTQLSVL.

The rearrangement uses TRBV9 and TRBJ2-1, with D maybe TRBD2 (5 bases). Germline V lookup: CDR1 SGDLS, CDR2 YYNGEE. The V and J ends lost 4 bases and 0 bases respectively, with 14 bases between them. This CDR3 comprises 16 residues. The CDR3 loop is CASSPRMGSSYNEQFF. The CDR3 bases are TGTGCCAGCAGCCCTAGAATGGGGAGCTCCTACAATGAGCAGTTCTTC.

The V call is TRBV5-1, the J call TRBJ2-1, with 8 bases fitting TRBD2. The CDR3 runs 13 residues. The germline CDR1 and CDR2 sequences are SGHRS and YFSETQ. Germline trimming cut 3 bases from V and 8 bases from J; bases unmatched to any gene: 4. The CDR3 nucleotides read TGCGCCAGCAGCTGGGGACTAGTGGATGAGCAGTTCTTC. This encodes CASSWGLVDEQFF.

The chain employs TRBV2 and TRBJ1-1, with TRBD1 matching over 7 bases. V shed 3 bases and J 12 bases; nucleotides not matched to a gene: 7. The germline gives CDR1 SNHLY, CDR2 FYNNEI. This CDR3 has 12 residues. The CDR3 protein is CASSDSQGGSFF. The DNA for the CDR3 is TGTGCCAGCAGTGATTCCCAGGGGGGATCTTTCTTT.

In regard to this clone: The junction and the germline gene differ at one end; a read error may be behind it. The V gene is TRBV11-2, the J gene TRBJ2-7, with D perhaps TRBD2 (5 bases). From germline, CDR1 is SGHAT and CDR2 FQNNGV. The CDR3 loop spans 12 amino acids. CDR3 DNA: TGTGCCAGCAGCCCCGCCGACTACCGGTGGAACTTC. As protein: CASSPADYRWNF. Full variable domain (missing parts from reference TRBV11-2 and TRBJ2-7): EAGVAQSPRYKIIEKRQSVAFWCNPISGHATLYWYQQILGQGPKLLIQFQNNGVVDDSQLPKDRFSAERLKGVDSTLKIQPAKLEDSAVYLCASSPADYRWNFGPGTRLTVT.

The chain uses TRBV18 and TRBJ1-6; 7 bases are shared with TRBD1. Trimming took 4 bases from V and 10 from J; bases not matched to a gene: 13. There are 16 residues in the CDR3. Per germline, CDR1 KGHSH and CDR2 LQKENI. CDR3 in amino acids: CASSRASTGSISPLHF. The CDR3 bases are TGTGCCAGCTCACGCGCTTCGACAGGGAGTATATCACCCCTCCACTTT.

The CDR3 is CASSLGGPGNQPQHF. In DNA, the CDR3 is TGCGCCAGCAGCTTGGGGGGCCCTGGCAATCAGCCCCAGCATTTT. The V gene is TRBV5-1, the J gene TRBJ1-5, with a possible D match to TRBD1 (5 bases). Germline V gene lookup returns CDR1 SGHRS and CDR2 YFSETQ. Trimming removed 0 bases from V and 2 bases from J, with 9 bases in between. The CDR3 runs 15 residues.

This clone was counted once. The chain has TRBV5-1 and TRBJ2-2; tentatively, D is TRBD2 (6 bases). This CDR3 comprises 17 residues. CDR1 and CDR2 (germline): SGHRS, YFSETQ. V lost 4 bases, J lost 0 bases, and 16 bases lay in between. CDR3 protein: CASSLLRDSTNTGELFF. The CDR3 region has the DNA TGCGCCAGCAGCCTGTTGAGGGACTCCACGAACACCGGGGAGCTGTTTTTT.

The chain joins TRBV6-1 to TRBJ2-3; D is perhaps TRBD2 (6 bases). The V gene lost 3 bases and the J gene lost 3 bases, with 13 bases spanning the gap. Germline V gene sequence: CDR1 MNHNS, CDR2 SASEGT. The CDR3 is 15 residues long. This CDR3 reads CASSDAGRSTDTQYF. The CDR3 DNA is TGTGCCAGCAGTGACGCAGGGAGGTCGACAGATACGCAGTATTTT.

V gene TRBV7-6 combines with J gene TRBJ2-3; TRBD2 matches 7 bases. Germline V gene data show CDR1 as SGHVS and CDR2 as FNYEAQ. The CDR3 is 15 residues long. The ends lost 6 bases at V and 7 bases at J; junction bases unmatched: 13. Written as DNA, the CDR3 is TGTGCCAGCAGTCAGGTTCCTGGGGAGGGGAATACGCAGTATTTT. This translates into CASSQVPGEGNTQYF.

V gene TRBV27 combines with J gene TRBJ2-2; a possible D gene is TRBD2 (5 bases). This CDR3 contains 15 residues. Germline CDR1 reads MNHEY; CDR2 reads SMNVEV (reference sequence). The V end lost 3 bases, the J end lost 5 bases, and 13 bases lay between the germline ends. The DNA of the CDR3 is TGTGCCAGCAGTTTGAGGGCTATTGAAACCGGGGAGCTGTTTTTT. Translating gives CASSLRAIETGELFF.

This chain joins TRBV6-1 and TRBJ2-3, with TRBD2 matching 15 bases. The CDR3 runs to 19 residues. Looked up from germline, CDR1 is MNHNS and CDR2 is SASEGT. Trimming removed 0 bases from V and 6 bases from J; junction bases left unmatched: 10. CDR3 DNA: TGTGCCAGCAGTGAAGCGTGGGTAGGACTAGCGGGAGGGAAGGATACGCAGTATTTT. This translates into CASSEAWVGLAGGKDTQYF.

The V and J genes are TRBV10-3 and TRBJ2-6, with D hard to call. CDR1 is ENHRY and CDR2 is SYGVKD in the germline V gene. V was clipped by 9 bases and J by 3 bases, with 6 bases between them. The CDR3 covers 12 residues. The CDR3 bases are TGTGCCATAAATCGTGGGGCCAACGTCCTGACTTTC. This codes for CAINRGANVLTF.

This chain connects TRBV18 to TRBJ2-2; D unresolved. Trimming shortened V by 3 bases and J by 8 bases, and 13 bases separated the two germline ends. The germline V gene encodes CDR1 KGHSH and CDR2 LQKENI. CDR3 length: 14 residues. The CDR3 loop reads CASSPTAVWGELFF. The DNA for the CDR3 is TGTGCCAGCTCACCTACCGCGGTCTGGGGGGAGCTGTTTTTT.

This rearrangement joins TRBV19 to TRBJ2-2; D may be TRBD1 (6 bases). Trimming stripped 2 bases from V and 6 bases from J, with 10 bases between. Per the germline V gene, CDR1 is LNHDA and CDR2 is SQIVND (reference sequence). This CDR3 contains 14 residues. The CDR3 region is CASSIQGGAGELFF. The CDR3 DNA sequence: TGTGCCAGTAGTATACAAGGGGGAGCCGGGGAGCTGTTTTTT.

V usage is TRBV2 and J usage is TRBJ1-4, with a weak D call TRBD1 (6 bases). CDR1 SNHLY and CDR2 FYNNEI come from the germline V gene. The CDR3 runs 15 residues. Trimming removed 6 bases from V and 5 bases from J, with 16 bases in between. CDR3 sequence reads: CASRRGTAGNEKLFF. CDR3 bases: TGTGCCAGCAGGAGGGGGACCGCCGGGAATGAAAAACTGTTTTTT. Full variable domain (outside the CDR3, taken from reference TRBV2 and TRBJ1-4): EPEVTQTPSHQVTQMGQEVILRCVPISNHLYFYWYRQILGQKVEFLVSFYNNEISEKSEIFDDQFSVERPDGSNFTLKIRSTKLEDSAMYFCASRRGTAGNEKLFFGSGTQLSVL.

This chain connects TRBV18 to TRBJ2-7, with TRBD2 matching 8 bases. This CDR3 has 14 residues. The germline gives CDR1 KGHSH, CDR2 LQKENI. Unmatched junction bases numbered 2, after V lost 2 bases and J lost 2 bases. Written as DNA, the CDR3 is TGTGCCAGCTCACCAGAAGCGGGAGCCTACGAGCAGTACTTC. Protein sequence: CASSPEAGAYEQYF.

The chain uses TRBV6-1 and TRBJ2-1; D is possibly TRBD2 (6 bases). The V gene's germline CDR1 is MNHNS and CDR2 SASEGT. V lost 2 bases and J lost 6, with 17 bases in between. This CDR3 comprises 16 residues. CDR3 region: CASSEPGEGALNEQFF. The CDR3 DNA follows: TGTGCCAGCAGTGAACCGGGGGAAGGGGCACTCAATGAGCAGTTCTTC.

This clone turned up a few times. CDR3 DNA: TGTGCCAGCAGTTCGCAGGGGTCTTCCCATCAGCCCCAGCATTTT. Residues: CASSSQGSSHQPQHF. The rearrangement uses TRBV6-5 and TRBJ1-5, with a weak D call TRBD1 (6 bases). V lost 4 bases and J 5 bases, leaving 15 bases between the germline ends. Germline assignment: CDR1 MNHEY and CDR2 SVGAGI. This CDR3 has 15 amino acids.